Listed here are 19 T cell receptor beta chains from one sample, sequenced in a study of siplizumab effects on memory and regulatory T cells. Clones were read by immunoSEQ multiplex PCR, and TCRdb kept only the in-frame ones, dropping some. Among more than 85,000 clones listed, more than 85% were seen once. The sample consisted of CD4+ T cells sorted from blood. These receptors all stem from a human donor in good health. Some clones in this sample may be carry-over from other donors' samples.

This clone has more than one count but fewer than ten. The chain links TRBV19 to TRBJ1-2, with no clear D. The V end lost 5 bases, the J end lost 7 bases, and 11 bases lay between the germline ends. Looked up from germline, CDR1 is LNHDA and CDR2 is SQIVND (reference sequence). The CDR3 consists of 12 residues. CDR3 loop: CASSDNSRGYTF. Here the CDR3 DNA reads TGTGCCAGTAGTGACAACAGTCGTGGCTACACCTTC.

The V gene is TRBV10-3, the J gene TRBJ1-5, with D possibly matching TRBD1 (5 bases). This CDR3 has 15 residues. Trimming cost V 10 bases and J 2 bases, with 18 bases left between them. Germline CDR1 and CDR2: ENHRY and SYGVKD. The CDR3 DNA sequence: TGTGCCAGCCGGGACCCTCGGTACGGCAATCAGCCCCAGCATTTT. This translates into CASRDPRYGNQPQHF.

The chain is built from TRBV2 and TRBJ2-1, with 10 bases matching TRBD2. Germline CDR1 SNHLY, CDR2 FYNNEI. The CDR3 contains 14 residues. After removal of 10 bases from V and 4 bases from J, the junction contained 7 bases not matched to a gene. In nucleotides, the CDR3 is TGTGCCACCCCTAGCGGGAGAGATTACAATGAGCAGTTCTTC. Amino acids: CATPSGRDYNEQFF.

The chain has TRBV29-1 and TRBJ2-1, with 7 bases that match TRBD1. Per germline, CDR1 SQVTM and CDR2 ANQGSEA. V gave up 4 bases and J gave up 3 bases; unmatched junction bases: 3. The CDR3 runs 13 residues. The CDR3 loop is CSVAGTVYNEQFF. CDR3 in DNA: TGCAGCGTTGCCGGGACAGTCTACAATGAGCAGTTCTTC.

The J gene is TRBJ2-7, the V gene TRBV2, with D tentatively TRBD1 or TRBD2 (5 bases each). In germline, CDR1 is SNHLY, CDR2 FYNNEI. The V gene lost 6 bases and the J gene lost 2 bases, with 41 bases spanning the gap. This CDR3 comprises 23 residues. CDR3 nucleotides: TGTGCCAGCAGCGGACTTTGGGGGTTTTCGGGGTTGGACTCCGCGGCCAGACCCTACGAGCAGTACTTC. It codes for CASSGLWGFSGLDSAARPYEQYF. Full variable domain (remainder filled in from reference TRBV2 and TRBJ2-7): EPEVTQTPSHQVTQMGQEVILRCVPISNHLYFYWYRQILGQKVEFLVSFYNNEISEKSEIFDDQFSVERPDGSNFTLKIRSTKLEDSAMYFCASSGLWGFSGLDSAARPYEQYFGPGTRLTVT.

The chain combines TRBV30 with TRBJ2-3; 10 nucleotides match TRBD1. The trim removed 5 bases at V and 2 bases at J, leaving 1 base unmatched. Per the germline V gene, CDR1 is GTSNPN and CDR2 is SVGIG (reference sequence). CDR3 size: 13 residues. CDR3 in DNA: TGTGCCTGGGGGACAGGGGTCACAGATACGCAGTATTTT. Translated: CAWGTGVTDTQYF.

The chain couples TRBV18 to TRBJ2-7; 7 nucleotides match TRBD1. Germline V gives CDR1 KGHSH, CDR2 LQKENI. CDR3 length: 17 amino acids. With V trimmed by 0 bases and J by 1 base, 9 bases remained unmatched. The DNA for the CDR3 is TGTGCCAGCTCACCACCGGCTCGTGGGGGACAGTCCTACGAGCAGTACTTC. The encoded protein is CASSPPARGGQSYEQYF.

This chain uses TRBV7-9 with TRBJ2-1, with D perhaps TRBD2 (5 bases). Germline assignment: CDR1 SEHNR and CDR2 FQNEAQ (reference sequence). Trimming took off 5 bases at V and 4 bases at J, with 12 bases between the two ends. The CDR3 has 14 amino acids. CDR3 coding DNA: TGTGCCAGCAGCCTAGAGACGGGGTACAATGAGCAGTTCTTC. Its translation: CASSLETGYNEQFF.

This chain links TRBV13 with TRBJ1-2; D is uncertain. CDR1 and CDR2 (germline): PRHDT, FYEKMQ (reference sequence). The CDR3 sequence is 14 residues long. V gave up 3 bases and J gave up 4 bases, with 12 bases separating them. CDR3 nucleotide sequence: TGTGCCAGCAGCTTTCGTACCAGCAGCTATGGCTACACCTTC. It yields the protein CASSFRTSSYGYTF.

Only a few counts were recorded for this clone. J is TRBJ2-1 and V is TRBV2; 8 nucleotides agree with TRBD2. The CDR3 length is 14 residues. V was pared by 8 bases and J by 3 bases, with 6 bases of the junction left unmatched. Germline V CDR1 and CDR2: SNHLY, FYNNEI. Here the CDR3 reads CASQSGSLYNEQFF. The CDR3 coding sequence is TGTGCCAGCCAGAGCGGGAGCCTCTACAATGAGCAGTTCTTC.

CDR3 sequence: CASSHPGTSGRMGGELFF. The CDR3 nucleotides are TGTGCCAGCAGCCATCCCGGGACTAGCGGGAGAATGGGCGGGGAGCTGTTTTTT. The chain uses TRBV4-2 and TRBJ2-2, with TRBD2 matching 14 bases. The V gene end was trimmed by 3 bases and the J gene end by 7 bases; junction bases not matched to a gene: 10. Germline V gives CDR1 LGHNA, CDR2 YNFKEQ. This CDR3 spans 18 amino acids.

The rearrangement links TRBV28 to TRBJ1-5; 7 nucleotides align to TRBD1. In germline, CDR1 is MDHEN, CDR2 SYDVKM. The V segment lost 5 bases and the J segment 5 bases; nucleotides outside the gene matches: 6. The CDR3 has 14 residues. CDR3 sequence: CASSLPRGYQPQHF. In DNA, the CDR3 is TGTGCCAGCAGTCTTCCCAGGGGGTATCAGCCCCAGCATTTT.

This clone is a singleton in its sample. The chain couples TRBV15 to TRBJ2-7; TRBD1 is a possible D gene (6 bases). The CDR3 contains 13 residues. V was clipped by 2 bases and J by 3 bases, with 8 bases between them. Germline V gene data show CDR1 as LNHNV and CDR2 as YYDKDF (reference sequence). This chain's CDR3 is CATSRRDIYEQYF. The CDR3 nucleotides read TGTGCCACCAGCAGAAGGGACATCTACGAGCAGTACTTC.

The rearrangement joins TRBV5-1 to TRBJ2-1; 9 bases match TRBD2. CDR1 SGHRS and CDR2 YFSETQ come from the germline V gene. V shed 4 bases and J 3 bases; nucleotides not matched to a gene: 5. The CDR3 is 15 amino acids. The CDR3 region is CASSPAAGGYNEQFF. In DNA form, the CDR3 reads TGCGCCAGCAGCCCTGCAGCGGGAGGCTACAATGAGCAGTTCTTC. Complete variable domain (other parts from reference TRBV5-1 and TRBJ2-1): KAGVTQTPRYLIKTRGQQVTLSCSPISGHRSVSWYQQTPGQGLQFLFEYFSETQRNKGNFPGRFSGRQFSNSRSEMNVSTLELGDSALYLCASSPAAGGYNEQFFGPGTRLTVL.

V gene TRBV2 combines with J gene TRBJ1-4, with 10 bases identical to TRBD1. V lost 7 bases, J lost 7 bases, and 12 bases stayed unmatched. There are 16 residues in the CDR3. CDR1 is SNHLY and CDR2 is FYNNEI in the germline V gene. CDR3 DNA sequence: TGTGCCAGCATGGCCCGGGGAGGGACAGGGGTTGAAAAACTGTTTTTT. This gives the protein CASMARGGTGVEKLFF.

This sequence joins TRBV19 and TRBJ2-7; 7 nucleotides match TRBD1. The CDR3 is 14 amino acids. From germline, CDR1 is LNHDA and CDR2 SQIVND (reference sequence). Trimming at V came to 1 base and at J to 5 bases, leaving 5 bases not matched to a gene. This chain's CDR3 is CASSIGDRVHEQYF. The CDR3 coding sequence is TGTGCCAGTAGTATAGGCGACAGGGTACACGAGCAGTACTTC.

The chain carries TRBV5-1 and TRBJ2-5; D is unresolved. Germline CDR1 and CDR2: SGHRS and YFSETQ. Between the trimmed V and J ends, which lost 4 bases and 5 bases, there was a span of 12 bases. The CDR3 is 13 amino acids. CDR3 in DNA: TGCGCCAGCAGCCCAGGAGCGCGGGAGACCCAGTACTTC. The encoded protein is CASSPGARETQYF.

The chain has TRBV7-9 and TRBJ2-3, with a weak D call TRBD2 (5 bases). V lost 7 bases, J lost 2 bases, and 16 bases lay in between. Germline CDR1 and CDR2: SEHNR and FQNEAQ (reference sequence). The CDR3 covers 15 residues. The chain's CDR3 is CASILDFGPTDTQYF. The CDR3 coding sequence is TGTGCCAGCATCTTGGACTTTGGACCCACAGATACGCAGTATTTT.

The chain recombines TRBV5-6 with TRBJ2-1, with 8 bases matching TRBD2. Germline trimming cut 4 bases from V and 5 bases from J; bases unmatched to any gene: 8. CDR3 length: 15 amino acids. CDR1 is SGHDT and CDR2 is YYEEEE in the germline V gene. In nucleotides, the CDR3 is TGTGCCAGCAGCCCACTAGCGGATCTAAACAATGAGCAGTTCTTC. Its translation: CASSPLADLNNEQFF.